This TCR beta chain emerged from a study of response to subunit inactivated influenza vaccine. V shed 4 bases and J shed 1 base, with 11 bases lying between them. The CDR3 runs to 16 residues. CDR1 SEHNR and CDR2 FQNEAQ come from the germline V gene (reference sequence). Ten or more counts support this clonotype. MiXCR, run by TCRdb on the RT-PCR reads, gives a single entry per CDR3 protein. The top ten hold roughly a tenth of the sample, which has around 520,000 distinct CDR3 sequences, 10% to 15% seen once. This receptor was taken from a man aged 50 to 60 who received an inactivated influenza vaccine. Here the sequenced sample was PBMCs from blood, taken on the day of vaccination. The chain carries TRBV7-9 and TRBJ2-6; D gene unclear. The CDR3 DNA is TGTGCCAGCAGCTACCCGGGCGTATCTGGGGCCAACGTCCTGACTTTC. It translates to CASSYPGVSGANVLTF.